This note documents a single T cell receptor (beta chain) sequence. Antigen: not known. This record comes from a study of T cell repertoires in cytomegalovirus infection. Whole-study context: A matching HLA type, together with CMV infection, was signaled by public TCR beta signatures.

Each CDR3 protein is one row after TCRdb ran MiXCR on the reads. Of over 250,000 distinct CDR3 sequences in the sample, 20% to 25% were seen once. Germline assignment: CDR1 ENHRY and CDR2 SYGVKD. The ends lost 4 bases at V and 10 bases at J; junction bases unmatched: 9. This CDR3 has 15 residues. The TCR sequence derives from a human donor in good health (CMV status not recorded). Some clones in this sample may be carry-over from other donors' samples. This rearrangement joins TRBV10-3 to TRBJ2-5; 13 bases are a match to TRBD2. The input for sequencing was cultured PBMCs, taken from culture after CMV antigen stimulation. Here the CDR3 DNA reads TGTGCCATCAGTGGACTAGCGGGAGGAAGCACAGACCAGTACTTC. Its protein is CAISGLAGGSTDQYF.